This T cell receptor beta chain came from a study of blood T cell repertoires in COVID-19. Study-wide background: Researchers got acute and convalescent COVID-19 samples from the United States, Italy and Spain. Sources were T cells, B-cell-depleted T cells, or PBMCs; the material itself was cDNA or gDNA.

CDR1 is SGHNT, CDR2 YYREEE, per germline (reference sequence). This CDR3 is 14 amino acids long. V lost 4 bases, J lost 4 bases, and 13 bases lay in between. Seattle-derived patients entered the study during active infection and were followed longitudinally. The authors' processing: Reference gene primer amplification gave nucleated cell count estimates. The method was immunoSEQ multiplex PCR; TCRdb's version includes in-frame clones alone and lacks a portion of them. The V and J calls and the clone size are those of that table, but D and trimming were determined from the DNA. The profile shows just under 65,000 clones, approximately 80% of them singletons.

This TCR was recovered from a man in his fifties or sixties with COVID-19, enrolled during active disease. The V gene is TRBV5-4, the J gene TRBJ2-3, with D unresolved. Sequenced material: peripheral blood. CDR3 nucleotides: TGTGCCAGCAGCCAACAAATCAGGCCAGATACGCAGTATTTT. Amino acid sequence: CASSQQIRPDTQYF.